Here is one T cell receptor (beta chain) with its context. The antigen it binds to is not known. Nothing much larger sits one base from this clone, and base qualities are not available. The immunoSEQ Assay, a bias-controlled multiplex PCR, was used to amplify TCRbeta CDR3 regions from genomic DNA. The authors' pipeline ran thus. Nucleated cell counts per sample were estimated from amplification of reference gene primers within the assay. To quantify the absolute abundance of each unique TCRbeta CDR3 rearrangement, sequence reads were collapsed and filtered. Productive Simpson clonality was computed per sample as the square root of Simpson's diversity index over productive rearrangements. Held by TCRdb, this immuneACCESS table contains in-frame sequences only and omits some clones. Under half of the omission traces to an unresolved V gene where checked; the cause of the rest is unknown. The D gene and trimming were derived from the DNA, and the V and J assignments and clone size from that table. Across this sample there are around 31,000 clones, with roughly nine tenths seen only once. In total, the top ten clones hold approximately 24% of the sample.

This sample is part of a study of blood T cell repertoires in COVID-19 (dated by TCRdb to the early 2020s). Broadly, across the study: Collaborator samples came from the United States, Italy and Spain and covered acute and convalescent phases of COVID-19. The repertoires were released in a freely available public database intended as a resource for research on the immune response to SARS-CoV-2. Deeply sampled blood TCRbeta repertoires from subjects exposed to, actively infected with, or recovered from COVID-19 were included in the dataset. The material from the prospective study consisted of cDNA or gDNA derived from T cells, B-cell-depleted T cells, or PBMCs. A de-identified subject ID, COVID-19 status, age in years and sex were almost always included in the sample metadata. The samples were drawn from two sources: the first 160 participants of the ongoing ImmuneRACE study, and over 950 subjects contributed by 6 global collaborators. HLA class I and class II types, where available, came from metadata supplied by the sample provider rather than from assay-based typing. The investigation overall reported the following: The quantity of clinical and demographic metadata differed by source and by participant and was supplied without curation.

Whole blood was collected in K2EDTA tubes by collaborating institutions according to the institutions' own protocols. For TCRbeta analysis, collaborators shipped samples as frozen whole blood, isolated PBMCs, or DNA extracted from either of those sample types. V is trimmed back by 3 bases and J by 0 bases, and the junction contains 12 bases that no gene match accounts for. From the cysteine through the phenylalanine, the CDR3 covers 18 amino acids. Just the 54-base CDR3 DNA is kept, in frame starting at base 1. Per the germline V gene (reference sequence), DFQATT is the CDR1 and SNEGSKA is the CDR2.

The rearrangement joined TRBV20-1 to TRBJ2-7, and 12 junction bases match TRBD2. The receptor was derived from a human donor with active COVID-19. The donor label of this sample is uncertain. Source material: peripheral blood. The CDR3 reads CSASRTSGMSRLSYEQYF. The nucleotide sequence is TGCAGTGCTAGTCGGACTAGCGGGATGTCTCGTCTCTCCTACGAGCAGTACTTC.